This T cell receptor (beta chain) was identified during a study of T cell responses to AZD1222 COVID-19 vaccine. Study-wide findings and caveats: Of the AZD1222 recipients, only 5 to 7 were seropositive at baseline. Across spike, vaccine-associated CD4 TCRs were found, dominant at 160-218 and 743-854. In the spike-specific TCR repertoire, nearly half reportedly target unmutated variant regions.

Second-dose intervals of approximately 4 or approximately 12 weeks were pooled. From germline, CDR1 is LGHDT and CDR2 YNNKEL (reference sequence). The CDR3 contains 15 residues. V dropped 2 bases and J dropped 5 bases, with 13 bases sitting between them. As concerns this clone: The target antigen is unknown.

Only in-frame clones appear in the TCRdb table, and some are missing; sequencing was by immunoSEQ multiplex PCR. The sample lists over 85,000 clones; roughly 89% were seen once. The TCR sequence derives from an adult who received the AZD1222 COVID-19 vaccine. V gene TRBV3-1 (or the pseudogene TRBV3-2) combines with J gene TRBJ2-1; D not certain. The input for sequencing was peripheral blood, taken 28 days after the second AZD1222 dose. DNA for the CDR3: TGTGCCAGCAGCCAATGGGGTCAGGCTAACAATGAGCAGTTCTTC. It codes for CASSQWGQANNEQFF.